These 28 T cell receptor beta chains originate from one sample sequenced in a study of T cells in Graves' hyperthyroidism and ophthalmopathy (dated by TCRdb to between 2017 and 2020). To prepare the library, multiplex PCR was applied. TCRdb lists the instrument as Illumina HiSeq 2000. The TCR beta CDR3 regions were amplified from the RNA transcripts. The TCR CDR3 was subjected to a first round of RT-PCR using the HTBI primer set and the Qiagen OneStep RT-PCR kit. The public sequencing data were trimmed at Q25 with fastp and processed into clonotypes with MiXCR by TCRdb, which kept only in-frame beta chains. Each entry merges the rows of one CDR3 protein and shows their most common DNA and genes. The sample yields 600,000 to 650,000 distinct CDR3 sequences; about 16% were counted once. 3.8% of the sample is held by the ten biggest clonotypes. Sequencing was carried out using blood. The receptors originated from a woman in her thirties with Graves' hyperthyroidism.

This clonotype was counted a few times. J is TRBJ1-1 and V is TRBV5-8, with 7 nucleotides matching TRBD1. The CDR3 contains 16 residues. Trimming cost V 0 bases and J 0 bases; bases outside gene matches: 5. Per the germline V gene, CDR1 is SGHTS and CDR2 is YDEGEE. CDR3 region: CASSLGSGGMNTEAFF. The CDR3 DNA reads as TGTGCCAGCAGCTTGGGGTCAGGGGGAATGAACACTGAAGCTTTCTTT. The whole variable domain, filled in from reference TRBV5-8 and TRBJ1-1, reads EAGVTQSPTHLIKTRGQQATLRCSPISGHTSVYWYQQALGLGLQFLLWYDEGEERNRGNFPPRFSGRQFPNYSSELNVNALELEDSALYLCASSLGSGGMNTEAFFGQGTRLTVV.

The CDR3 DNA sequence: TGCAGTGCCACAACTAGCGGGAGGGCCCTCACTGAGCAGTTCTTC. Its translation: CSATTSGRALTEQFF. The genes are TRBV20-1 and TRBJ2-1; 13 bases agree with TRBD2. The CDR3 runs 15 residues. Germline V CDR1 and CDR2: DFQATT, SNEGSKA (reference sequence). Germline trimming cut 6 bases from V and 9 bases from J; bases unmatched to any gene: 11.

This chain uses TRBV6-1 with TRBJ1-5; maybe TRBD1 (6 bases). V shed 7 bases and J shed 9 bases, with 16 bases lying between them. The CDR3 has 13 residues. Germline V gene data show CDR1 as MNHNS and CDR2 as SASEGT. The CDR3 here is CASKTGPAGPQHF. The CDR3 DNA follows: TGTGCCAGCAAGACAGGCCCCGCGGGGCCCCAGCATTTT.

This clonotype has a count of ten or more. This chain links TRBV9 with TRBJ2-3; 11 bases map to TRBD2. Germline V gene sequence: CDR1 SGDLS, CDR2 YYNGEE. The V and J ends lost 0 bases and 2 bases, in that order; junction bases with no gene match: 2. This CDR3 comprises 16 residues. CDR3 residues: CASSVGLAGPTDTQYF. CDR3 in DNA: TGTGCCAGCAGCGTAGGACTAGCGGGGCCCACAGATACGCAGTATTTT.

At least ten counts were recorded for this clonotype. The rearrangement joins TRBV29-1 to TRBJ2-5; possibly TRBD2 for D (7 bases). CDR3 length: 14 amino acids. V gave up 5 bases and J gave up 4 bases, with 17 bases separating them. Looked up from germline, CDR1 is SQVTM and CDR2 is ANQGSEA. In nucleotides, the CDR3 is TGCAGCGTTCAGAGGGGGGGCGCAGGAGAGACCCAGTACTTC. Its protein is CSVQRGGAGETQYF.

V is TRBV6-2 or TRBV6-3 and J is TRBJ1-3; D is uncertain. The germline gives CDR1 MNHEY, CDR2 SVGEGT. This CDR3 has 15 amino acids. V lost 4 bases, J lost 2 bases, and 12 bases lay in between. CDR3 coding DNA: TGTGCCAGCAGTTTAAATTCACACACTGGAAACACCATATATTTT. It specifies CASSLNSHTGNTIYF.

This clonotype was found many times. The chain links TRBV6-2 or TRBV6-3 to TRBJ1-1; D may be TRBD1 (6 bases). V lost 7 bases and J 5 bases, leaving 11 bases between the germline ends. CDR1 and CDR2 from the germline V gene are MNHEY and SVGEGT. The CDR3 length is 12 residues. The CDR3 nucleotides read TGTGCCAGCACCACAGGGTGGACTGAAGCTTTCTTT. Residues: CASTTGWTEAFF.

This clonotype was counted a few times. This sequence joins TRBV20-1 and TRBJ2-4; 7 nucleotides align to TRBD1. The CDR3 is 15 residues long. Looked up from germline, CDR1 is DFQATT and CDR2 is SNEGSKA (reference sequence). The V and J ends lost 5 bases and 3 bases, in that order; junction bases with no gene match: 10. CDR3 in DNA: TGCAGTGCTGGGCCGGGACAGACGGACAAAAACATTCAGTACTTC. Translation: CSAGPGQTDKNIQYF.

The chain recombines TRBV6-2 or TRBV6-3 with TRBJ1-1; TRBD1 agrees at 8 bases. This CDR3 has 17 amino acids. The trim removed 6 bases at V and 0 bases at J, leaving 12 bases unmatched. The germline V gene encodes CDR1 MNHEY and CDR2 SVGEGT. The DNA for the CDR3 is TGTGCCAGCAGACCTTTAGGACAGGGCGTCATGAACACTGAAGCTTTCTTT. Its translation is CASRPLGQGVMNTEAFF.

This clonotype was observed at least ten times. The chain is built from TRBV30 and TRBJ2-1; the match to TRBD2 covers 12 bases. The CDR3 has 16 amino acids. J gave up 0 bases and V 8 bases, and 8 bases lay outside the gene matches. Germline values: CDR1 GTSNPN, CDR2 SVGIG (reference sequence). The CDR3 region is CAQGLAGTFSYNEQFF. The CDR3 nucleotides are TGTGCCCAGGGACTAGCGGGTACTTTCTCCTACAATGAGCAGTTCTTC.

This rearrangement joins TRBV5-1 to TRBJ2-7, with 7 positions matching TRBD1. There are 15 residues in the CDR3. With 0 bases clipped from V and 3 bases from J, the junction kept 6 bases outside the gene matches. Germline V CDR1 and CDR2: SGHRS, YFSETQ. CDR3 in amino acids: CASSLAGTECYEQYF. The CDR3 coding sequence is TGCGCCAGCAGCTTGGCCGGGACAGAGTGCTACGAGCAGTACTTC.

The rearrangement uses TRBV9 and TRBJ2-3; 7 bases are a match to TRBD2. CDR1 and CDR2 from the germline V gene are SGDLS and YYNGEE. CDR3 length equals 17 residues. Trimming at V came to 0 bases and at J to 0 bases, leaving 7 bases not matched to a gene. The CDR3 region has the DNA TGTGCCAGCAGCGTAGTTGGCAGCGGGGATAGCACAGATACGCAGTATTTT. Translation: CASSVVGSGDSTDTQYF.

This clonotype was counted many times. V is TRBV6-1 and J is TRBJ2-7; D gene ambiguous. This CDR3 contains 15 residues. The ends were cut back, 5 bases at V and 1 base at J, with 15 bases in the middle. CDR1 MNHNS and CDR2 SASEGT come from the germline V gene. CDR3 loop: CASSYPGPSSYEQYF. The CDR3 coding sequence is TGTGCCAGCAGTTATCCTGGGCCGAGTTCCTACGAGCAGTACTTC.

This clonotype was recorded at least ten times. The DNA for the CDR3 is TGTGCCAGCAGTTACCTTGTTAAGCCTGGAAACACCATATATTTT. Translation gives CASSYLVKPGNTIYF. The chain links TRBV6-5 to TRBJ1-3; D is ambiguous. CDR3 length equals 15 residues. V lost 2 bases and J 2 bases, leaving 10 bases between the germline ends. Germline values: CDR1 MNHEY, CDR2 SVGAGI.

This clonotype was seen at least ten times. This chain links TRBV30 with TRBJ2-3; D not resolved. CDR3 size: 13 residues. Germline loops: CDR1 GTSNPN, CDR2 SVGIG (reference sequence). V lost 4 bases to trimming and J lost 2 bases, with 10 bases between them. CDR3 sequence reads: CAWNGGNTDTQYF. Written as DNA, the CDR3 is TGTGCCTGGAACGGTGGGAACACAGATACGCAGTATTTT.

This clonotype was observed a few times. This sequence may be a read error, since a much larger clone differs from it by one base. This rearrangement joins TRBV20-1 to TRBJ2-5, with 9 bases fitting TRBD2. J gave up 5 bases and V 0 bases, and 4 bases lay outside the gene matches. The length of the CDR3 is 14 residues. Germline V gene lookup returns CDR1 DFQATT and CDR2 SNEGSKA (reference sequence). The CDR3 DNA reads TGCAGTGCTAGAGAGCGGGAGGGCTGGGAGACCCAGTACTTC. Amino acid sequence: CSAREREGWETQYF.

This clonotype appeared many times. The chain carries TRBV18 and TRBJ1-1; TRBD1 matches at 9 bases. The CDR3 consists of 13 residues. Germline trimming cut 8 bases from V and 5 bases from J; bases unmatched to any gene: 6. Germline assignment: CDR1 KGHSH and CDR2 LQKENI. CDR3 sequence (DNA): TGTGCCAGCACCGACAGGGGGGGGACTGAAGCTTTCTTT. This encodes CASTDRGGTEAFF.

The J gene is TRBJ2-7, the V gene TRBV29-1; 8 nucleotides agree with TRBD2. The J segment lost 6 bases and the V segment lost 7 bases, leaving 8 bases of the junction unmatched. CDR1 and CDR2 (germline): SQVTM, ANQGSEA. The CDR3 is 12 residues long. CDR3 nucleotide sequence: TGCAGCGCCCTTAGCGGGATAGCCGAGCAGTACTTC. This encodes CSALSGIAEQYF.

This clonotype was observed a handful of times. The genes are TRBV6-2 or TRBV6-3 and TRBJ2-5; tentative D call: TRBD1 (6 bases). V lost 7 bases and J 10 bases, leaving 22 bases between the germline ends. CDR3 length: 14 residues. Germline V gives CDR1 MNHEY, CDR2 SVGEGT. In DNA, the CDR3 is TGTGCCAGCAAGGTGGGGGCGCTTTACGATGACCAGTACTTC. It codes for CASKVGALYDDQYF.

This clonotype appeared a few times. This chain connects TRBV9 to TRBJ2-2; D possibly corresponds to TRBD2 (7 bases). The CDR3 spans 15 residues. The V gene lost 0 bases and the J gene lost 5 bases, with 11 bases spanning the gap. Germline CDR1 reads SGDLS; CDR2 reads YYNGEE. The CDR3: CASSVGGGTTGELFF. The CDR3 DNA reads TGTGCCAGCAGCGTAGGGGGAGGGACAACCGGGGAGCTGTTTTTT.

In its sample, this clonotype was seen many times. The V call is TRBV2, the J call TRBJ2-3; 8 bases are a match to TRBD2. With 9 bases clipped from V and 8 bases from J, the junction kept 19 bases outside the gene matches. CDR1 and CDR2 from the germline V gene are SNHLY and FYNNEI. The CDR3 covers 16 residues. In DNA, the CDR3 is TGTGCCAGAGGGGCTAGCGGGCTCCGGTCTCCAGTTACGCAGTATTTT. This gives the protein CARGASGLRSPVTQYF.

This chain connects TRBV4-1 to TRBJ1-1; perhaps TRBD1 as D (6 bases). The CDR3 extends over 15 amino acids. V lost 0 bases, J lost 4 bases, and 12 bases lay in between. Germline loops: CDR1 MGHRA, CDR2 YSYEKL. CDR3 sequence reads: CASSQEEGGATEAFF. For the CDR3, the DNA is TGCGCCAGCAGCCAAGAAGAAGGGGGAGCCACTGAAGCTTTCTTT.

The table lists this clonotype with a few counts. V and J are TRBV4-1 and TRBJ2-7; a possible D gene is TRBD2 (5 bases). The CDR3 is 17 residues long. Germline-derived CDR1 and CDR2 are MGHRA and YSYEKL. Trimming left V 4 bases short and J 4 bases short, with 23 bases between. The CDR3 sequence: CASSPSVQEAVFYEQYF. CDR3 sequence (DNA): TGCGCCAGCAGCCCGTCCGTTCAGGAAGCGGTATTTTACGAGCAGTACTTC.

This clonotype has ten or more counts. The chain uses TRBV2 and TRBJ1-5, with D perhaps matching TRBD1 (5 bases). Germline CDR1 and CDR2: SNHLY and FYNNEI. The CDR3 sequence is 17 residues long. V shed 7 bases and J shed 3 bases, with 22 bases lying between them. CDR3 in DNA: TGTGCCAGCATGGGGGGGGGAGCGATAACCGTCAATCAGCCCCAGCATTTT. Encoded protein: CASMGGGAITVNQPQHF.

At least ten counts were recorded for this clonotype. V usage is TRBV3-1 and J usage is TRBJ2-7; maybe TRBD2 (5 bases). This CDR3 region has 15 residues. Trimming pared 1 base from V and 0 bases from J, leaving 10 bases between. Germline CDR1 reads LGHDT; CDR2 reads YNNKEL (reference sequence). CDR3 residues: CASSQVTGSSYEQYF. In nucleotides, the CDR3 is TGTGCCAGCAGCCAAGTGACGGGGAGCTCCTACGAGCAGTACTTC.

This clonotype was seen a few times. The chain recombines TRBV20-1 with TRBJ2-1; TRBD2 agrees at 8 bases. Germline V gene data show CDR1 as DFQATT and CDR2 as SNEGSKA (reference sequence). The CDR3 spans 15 residues. The junction had 8 bases not matched to a gene; V was cut back by 0 bases and J by 7 bases. Here the CDR3 DNA reads TGCAGTGCTAGAGACCTTAGCGGGAACCGGAATGAGCAGTTCTTC. It specifies CSARDLSGNRNEQFF.

The gene calls are TRBV5-1 and TRBJ1-1; 7 bases agree with TRBD1. The CDR3 has 16 residues. Germline-derived CDR1 and CDR2 are SGHRS and YFSETQ. V lost 0 bases, J lost 4 bases, and 9 bases stayed unmatched. CDR3 loop: CASSLAQGLLGTEAFF. CDR3 DNA sequence: TGCGCCAGCAGCTTGGCACAGGGGCTTCTGGGCACTGAAGCTTTCTTT.

The table lists this clonotype with many counts. CDR3 in DNA: TGTGCCAGCACCAGACTAGGCTCCTACAATGAGCAGTTCTTC. It encodes CASTRLGSYNEQFF. J is TRBJ2-1 and V is TRBV6-2 or TRBV6-3; D is possibly TRBD2 (6 bases). This CDR3 is 14 amino acids long. The ends were cut back, 7 bases at V and 0 bases at J, with 10 bases in the middle. Germline-derived CDR1 and CDR2 are MNHEY and SVGEGT.